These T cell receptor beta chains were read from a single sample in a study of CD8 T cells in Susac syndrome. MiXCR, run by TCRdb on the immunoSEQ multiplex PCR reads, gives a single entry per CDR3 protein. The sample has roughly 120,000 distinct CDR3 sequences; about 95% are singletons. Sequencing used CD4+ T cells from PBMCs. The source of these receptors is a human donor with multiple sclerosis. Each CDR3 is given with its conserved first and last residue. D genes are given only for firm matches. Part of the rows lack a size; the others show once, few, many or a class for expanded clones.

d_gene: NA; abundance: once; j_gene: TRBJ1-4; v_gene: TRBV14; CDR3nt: TGTGCCAGCAGCCAAGATGGAAGGACTGGGGAAAAACTGTTTTTT; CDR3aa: CASSQDGRTGEKLFF
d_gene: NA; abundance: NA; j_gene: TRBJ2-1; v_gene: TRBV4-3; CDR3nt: TGCGCCAGCAGCCCGGGACTGGCTTACAATGAGCAGTTCTTC; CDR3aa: CASSPGLAYNEQFF
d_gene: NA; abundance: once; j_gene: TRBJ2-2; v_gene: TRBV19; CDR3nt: TGTGCCAGTGGGGGACCAGAGGGCGGGAACACCGGGGAGCTGTTTTTT; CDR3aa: CASGGPEGGNTGELFF
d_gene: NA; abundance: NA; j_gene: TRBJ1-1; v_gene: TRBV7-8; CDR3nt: TGTGCCAGCAGCTCGAACGGACGAAGTCACACTGAAGCTTTCTTT; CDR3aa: CASSSNGRSHTEAFF
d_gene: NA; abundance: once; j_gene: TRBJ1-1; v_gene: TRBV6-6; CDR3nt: TGTGCCACTTCACTTCGACCGGGACACGAGAACACTGAAGCTTTCTTT; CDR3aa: CATSLRPGHENTEAFF
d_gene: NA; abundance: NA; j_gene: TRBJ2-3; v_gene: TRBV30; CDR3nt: TGTGCCTGGAGTGTACTAGGGGCAGGGCCAGATACGCAGTATTTT; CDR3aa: CAWSVLGAGPDTQYF
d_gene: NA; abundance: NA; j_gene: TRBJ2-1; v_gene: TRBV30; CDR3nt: TGTGCCTGGAGCCCCCCTAATCAGGGTGAGCAGTTCTTC; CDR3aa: CAWSPPNQGEQFF
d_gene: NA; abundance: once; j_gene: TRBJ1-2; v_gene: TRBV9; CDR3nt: TGTGCCAGCAGCGTAGCTCCGGGGAGGGACTATGGCTACACCTTC; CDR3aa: CASSVAPGRDYGYTF
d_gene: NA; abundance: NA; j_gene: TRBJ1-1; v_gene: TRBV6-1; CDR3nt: TGTGCCAGCAGTGTCTTATTGGCTTTCTTT; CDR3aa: CASSVLLAFF
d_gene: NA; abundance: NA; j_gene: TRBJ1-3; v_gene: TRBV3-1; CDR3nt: TGTGCCAGCAGCCAATCCTCTGGAAACACCATATATTTT; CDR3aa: CASSQSSGNTIYF
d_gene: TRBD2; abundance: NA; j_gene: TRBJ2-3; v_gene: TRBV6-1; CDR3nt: TGTGCCAGCAGTGATATAGCGGGACGCACAGATACGCAGTATTTT; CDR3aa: CASSDIAGRTDTQYF
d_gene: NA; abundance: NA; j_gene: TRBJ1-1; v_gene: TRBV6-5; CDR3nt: TGTGCCAGCAGTTACCCCCCCGGCAGAACTTTGAACACTGAAGCTTTCTTT; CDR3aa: CASSYPPGRTLNTEAFF
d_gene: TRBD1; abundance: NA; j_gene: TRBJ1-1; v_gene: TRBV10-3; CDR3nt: TGTGCCATCACTGGACAGGGCAACACTGAAGCTTTCTTT; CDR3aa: CAITGQGNTEAFF
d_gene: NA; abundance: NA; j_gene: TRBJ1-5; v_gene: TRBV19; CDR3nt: TGTGCCAGTAGACAACTGGGACGGAGTAGCAATCAGCCCCAGCATTTT; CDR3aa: CASRQLGRSSNQPQHF
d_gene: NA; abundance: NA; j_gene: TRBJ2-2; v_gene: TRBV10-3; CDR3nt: TGTGCCTCGGGACACAACACCGGGGAGCTGTTTTTT; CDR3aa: CASGHNTGELFF
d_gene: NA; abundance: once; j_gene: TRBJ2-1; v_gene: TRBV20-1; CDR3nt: TGCAGTGCTGAGGACAGTAGGTCCTACAATGAGCAGTTCTTC; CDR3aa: CSAEDSRSYNEQFF
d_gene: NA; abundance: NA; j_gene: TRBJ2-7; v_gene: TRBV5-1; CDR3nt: TGCGCCAGCAGCCCCGACAGTGGCCGCTCCTACGAGCAGTACTTC; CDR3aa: CASSPDSGRSYEQYF
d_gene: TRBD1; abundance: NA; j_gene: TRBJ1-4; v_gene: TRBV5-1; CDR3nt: TGCGCCAGCAGCTCCAACGACAGGGAACTGTTTTTT; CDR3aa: CASSSNDRELFF
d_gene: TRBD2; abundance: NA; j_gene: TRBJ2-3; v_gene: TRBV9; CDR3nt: TGTGCCAGCAGCGTAGATCCAGCGGGGGTTCAGGATACGCAGTATTTT; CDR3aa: CASSVDPAGVQDTQYF
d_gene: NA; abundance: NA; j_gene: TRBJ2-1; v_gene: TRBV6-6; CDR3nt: TGTGCCAGCAGTTTCCGACTGTTTATGGAGCAGTTCTTC; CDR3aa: CASSFRLFMEQFF
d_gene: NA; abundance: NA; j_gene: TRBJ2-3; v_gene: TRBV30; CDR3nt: TGTGCCTGGAGTGTCGGCAGGCCCGGCACAGATACGCAGTATTTT; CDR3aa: CAWSVGRPGTDTQYF
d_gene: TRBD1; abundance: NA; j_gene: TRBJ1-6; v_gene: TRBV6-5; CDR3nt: TGTGCCAGCAGTTACTCCAGGGGGGATTCACCCCTCCACTTT; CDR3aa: CASSYSRGDSPLHF
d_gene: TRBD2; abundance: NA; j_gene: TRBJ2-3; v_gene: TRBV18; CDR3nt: TGTGCCAGCTCAACCACTAGCGGGGGGCGTCTTGCCGCTAGCACAGATACGCAGTATTTT; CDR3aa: CASSTTSGGRLAASTDTQYF
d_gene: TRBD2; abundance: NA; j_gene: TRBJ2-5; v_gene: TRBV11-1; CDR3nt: TGTGCCAGCAGCCGTAGCGGGCCGGAGACCCAGTACTTC; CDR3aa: CASSRSGPETQYF
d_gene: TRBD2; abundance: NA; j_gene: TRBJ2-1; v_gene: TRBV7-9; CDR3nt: TGTGCCAGCAGCTTAGGGGGACTAGCGGGGACCTACAATGAGCAGTTCTTC; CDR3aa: CASSLGGLAGTYNEQFF
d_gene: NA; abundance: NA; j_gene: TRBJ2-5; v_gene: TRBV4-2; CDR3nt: TGTGCCAGCAGCCGAGCAGGGGGAGGGGAAGAGACCCAGTACTTC; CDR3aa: CASSRAGGGEETQYF
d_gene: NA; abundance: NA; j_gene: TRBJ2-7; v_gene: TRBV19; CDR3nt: TGTGCCAGTAGCGGCGGGGCCTACGAGCAGTACTTC; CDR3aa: CASSGGAYEQYF
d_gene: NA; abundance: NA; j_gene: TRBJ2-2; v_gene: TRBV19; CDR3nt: TGTGCCAGTAGTATAGCCGTGACAGGAGGGACCGGGGAGCTGTTTTTT; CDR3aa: CASSIAVTGGTGELFF
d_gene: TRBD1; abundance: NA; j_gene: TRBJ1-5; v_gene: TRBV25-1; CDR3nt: TGTGCCAGCAGCCCGGGACAGGGGGGTTTGCATCAGCCCCAGCATTTT; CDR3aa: CASSPGQGGLHQPQHF
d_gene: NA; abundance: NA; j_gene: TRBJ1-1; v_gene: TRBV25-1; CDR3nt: TGTGCCAGCAGTGGCGTGGGGGTAACCACTGAAGCTTTCTTT; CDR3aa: CASSGVGVTTEAFF
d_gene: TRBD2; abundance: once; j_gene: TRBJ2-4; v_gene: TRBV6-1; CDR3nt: TGTGCCAGCAGTCTAATAGAGCGGGGCCTAGCCAAAAACATTCAGTACTTC; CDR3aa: CASSLIERGLAKNIQYF
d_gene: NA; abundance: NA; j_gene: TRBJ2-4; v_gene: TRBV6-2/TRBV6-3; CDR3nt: TGTGCCAGCAGTCACCCGCCCGGGTCCAAAAACATTCAGTACTTC; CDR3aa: CASSHPPGSKNIQYF
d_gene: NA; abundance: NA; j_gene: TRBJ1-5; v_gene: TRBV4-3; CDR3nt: TGCGCCAGCAGCCAAGATCGGGGGATTAGCAATCAGCCCCAGCATTTT; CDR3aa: CASSQDRGISNQPQHF
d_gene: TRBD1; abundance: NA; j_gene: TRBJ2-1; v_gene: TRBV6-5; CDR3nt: TGTGCCAGCAGTGTAACTTGGGACAGCGCCAATGAGCAGTTCTTC; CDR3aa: CASSVTWDSANEQFF
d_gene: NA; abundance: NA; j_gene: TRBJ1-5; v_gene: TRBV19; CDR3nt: TGTGCCAGTAGTCCTACAGTGAGGCGGATTGTGAACAATCAGCCCCAGCATTTT; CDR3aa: CASSPTVRRIVNNQPQHF
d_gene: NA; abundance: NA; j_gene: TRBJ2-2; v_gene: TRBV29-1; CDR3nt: TGCAGCGTCGGATTACTCGGGGCACATGGCTTCCGGACCGGGGAGCTGTTTTTT; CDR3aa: CSVGLLGAHGFRTGELFF
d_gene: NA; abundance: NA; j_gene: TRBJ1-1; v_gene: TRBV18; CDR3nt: TGTGCCAGCTCACCACCGAACAAGGGATCCGAAGCTTTCTTT; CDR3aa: CASSPPNKGSEAFF
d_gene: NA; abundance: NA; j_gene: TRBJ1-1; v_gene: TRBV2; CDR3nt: TGTGCCAGCAGATCAGGGGAGGACACTGAAGCTTTCTTT; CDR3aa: CASRSGEDTEAFF
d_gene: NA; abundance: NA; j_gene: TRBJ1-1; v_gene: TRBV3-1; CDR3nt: TGTGCCACCCGAGACAGTGCTGAAGCTTTCTTT; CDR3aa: CATRDSAEAFF
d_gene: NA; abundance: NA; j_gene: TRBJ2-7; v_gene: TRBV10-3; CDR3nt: TGTGCCATCAGTGGCGACAGCGAGCAGTACTTC; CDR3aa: CAISGDSEQYF
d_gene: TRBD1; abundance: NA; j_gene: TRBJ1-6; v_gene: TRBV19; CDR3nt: TGTGCCAGTAGTGACCCGGGACAGGGGGCTCGATCACCCCTCCACTTT; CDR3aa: CASSDPGQGARSPLHF
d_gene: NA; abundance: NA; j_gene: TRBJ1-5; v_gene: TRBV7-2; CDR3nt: TGTGCCAGCAGCTTCCTAAATCAGCCCCAGCATTTT; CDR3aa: CASSFLNQPQHF
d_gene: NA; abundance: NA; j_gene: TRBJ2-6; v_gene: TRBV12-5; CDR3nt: TGTGCTAGTGGTTTACGAGGGGACGGGGCCAACGTCCTGACTTTC; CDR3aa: CASGLRGDGANVLTF
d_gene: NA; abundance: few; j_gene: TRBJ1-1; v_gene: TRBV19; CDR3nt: TGTGCCAGTAGTCTTGGACAGCAGAACACTGAAGCTTTCTTT; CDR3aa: CASSLGQQNTEAFF
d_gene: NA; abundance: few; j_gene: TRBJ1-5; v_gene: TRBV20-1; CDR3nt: TGCAGTGCTAGAGATTCCCGTGCGAATCAGCCCCAGCATTTT; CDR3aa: CSARDSRANQPQHF
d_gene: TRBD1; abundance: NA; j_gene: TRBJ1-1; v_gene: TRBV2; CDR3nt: TGTGCCAGCAGGGAGACAGGGGCGAACACTGAAGCTTTCTTT; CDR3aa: CASRETGANTEAFF
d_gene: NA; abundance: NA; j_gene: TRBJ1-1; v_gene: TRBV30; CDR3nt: TGTGCCTGGAGTGTCGGGGGAGACACTGAAGCTTTCTTT; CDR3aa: CAWSVGGDTEAFF
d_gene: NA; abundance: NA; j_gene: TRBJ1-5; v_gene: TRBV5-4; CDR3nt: TGTGCCAGCAGCTTGGGAGGGGGCAATCAGCCCCAGCATTTT; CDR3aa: CASSLGGGNQPQHF
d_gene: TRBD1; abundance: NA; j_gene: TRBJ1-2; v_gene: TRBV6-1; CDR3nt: TGTGCCAGCAGTTTAGGGACAGTCAACTATGGCTACACCTTC; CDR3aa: CASSLGTVNYGYTF
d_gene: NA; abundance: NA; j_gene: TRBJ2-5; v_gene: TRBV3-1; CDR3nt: TGTGCCAGCAGCCAAGATCCCGGCGGATGGAGGGGGGAGACCCAGTACTTC; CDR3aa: CASSQDPGGWRGETQYF
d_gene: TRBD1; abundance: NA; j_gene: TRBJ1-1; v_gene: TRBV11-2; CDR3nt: TGTGCCAGCAGCTTAGGGGACAGGGATCACACTGAAGCTTTCTTT; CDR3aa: CASSLGDRDHTEAFF
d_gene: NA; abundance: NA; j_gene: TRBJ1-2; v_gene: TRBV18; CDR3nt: TGTGCCAGCCAATCTTCGGAGGGGCCTCGTAACTATGGCTACACCTTC; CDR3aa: CASQSSEGPRNYGYTF
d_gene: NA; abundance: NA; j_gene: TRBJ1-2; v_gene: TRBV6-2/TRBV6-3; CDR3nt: TGTGCCAGCAGTCGGCTGGGATCTGGCTACACCTTC; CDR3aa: CASSRLGSGYTF